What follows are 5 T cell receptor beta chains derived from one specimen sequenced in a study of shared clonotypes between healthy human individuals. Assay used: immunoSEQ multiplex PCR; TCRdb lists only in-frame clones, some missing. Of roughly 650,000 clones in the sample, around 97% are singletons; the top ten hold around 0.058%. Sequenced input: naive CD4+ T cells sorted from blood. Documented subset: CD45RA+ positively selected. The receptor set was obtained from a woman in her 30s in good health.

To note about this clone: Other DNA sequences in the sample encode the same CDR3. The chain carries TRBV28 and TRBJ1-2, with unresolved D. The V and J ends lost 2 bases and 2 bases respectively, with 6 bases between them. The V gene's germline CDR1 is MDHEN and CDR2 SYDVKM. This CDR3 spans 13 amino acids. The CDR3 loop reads CASSLVGNYGYTF. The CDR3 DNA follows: TGTGCCAGCAGTTTAGTAGGGAACTATGGCTACACCTTC.

The CDR3 DNA reads as TGTGCCAGTAGTGCTCGTCAGTTCGGGGAGCTGTTTTTT. Translating gives CASSARQFGELFF. The chain carries TRBV19 and TRBJ2-2; the D is unclear. Germline V gene lookup returns CDR1 LNHDA and CDR2 SQIVND (reference sequence). This CDR3 is built from 13 residues. Trimming took off 5 bases at V and 7 bases at J, with 11 bases between the two ends.

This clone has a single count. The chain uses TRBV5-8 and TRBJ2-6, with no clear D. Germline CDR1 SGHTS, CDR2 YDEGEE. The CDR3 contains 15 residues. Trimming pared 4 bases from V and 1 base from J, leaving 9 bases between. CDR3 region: CASSLHGSGANVLTF. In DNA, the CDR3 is TGTGCCAGCAGCCTTCACGGATCTGGGGCCAACGTCCTGACTTTC.

CDR3 region: CASSKTSGSDEQFF. CDR3 sequence (DNA): TGTGCCAGTAGCAAGACTAGCGGGAGTGATGAGCAGTTCTTC. V gene TRBV19 combines with J gene TRBJ2-1; TRBD2 matches 12 bases. With V trimmed by 6 bases and J by 8 bases, 5 bases remained unmatched. Germline V lookup: CDR1 LNHDA, CDR2 SQIVND (reference sequence). The CDR3 loop spans 14 amino acids.

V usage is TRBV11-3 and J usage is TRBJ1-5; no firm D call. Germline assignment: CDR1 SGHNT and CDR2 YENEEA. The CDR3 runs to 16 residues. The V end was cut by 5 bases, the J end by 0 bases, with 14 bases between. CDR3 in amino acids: CASSIPGYNSNQPQHF. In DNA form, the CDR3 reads TGTGCCAGCAGCATACCCGGGTACAATAGCAATCAGCCCCAGCATTTT.